This TCR beta chain stems from a study of long-term antiretroviral therapy in people with HIV. This was the immunoSEQ v3.0 assay at survey level. Profiled with immunoSEQ multiplex PCR; TCRdb holds only in-frame clones, not every one. The sample contains 20,000 to 25,000 clones, around 81% of which appear only once. The CDR3 is 13 amino acids. Trimming shortened V by 8 bases and J by 5 bases, and 13 bases separated the two germline ends. Germline V gives CDR1 MNHNS, CDR2 SASEGT. A single count supports this clone. Its target is not known. Findings and limits, study-wide: Post-ART, diversity grew, though it stayed under transplant donor control levels.

The source was unsorted PBMCs, collected around 4 years after starting antiretroviral therapy. The source of this sequence is a man aged 18 to 29 with HIV. The genes are TRBV6-1 and TRBJ1-3; D is possibly TRBD1 (5 bases). The CDR3 loop is CASAGSTRNTIYF. CDR3 sequence (DNA): TGTGCCAGCGCAGGGTCAACTAGAAACACCATATATTTT.